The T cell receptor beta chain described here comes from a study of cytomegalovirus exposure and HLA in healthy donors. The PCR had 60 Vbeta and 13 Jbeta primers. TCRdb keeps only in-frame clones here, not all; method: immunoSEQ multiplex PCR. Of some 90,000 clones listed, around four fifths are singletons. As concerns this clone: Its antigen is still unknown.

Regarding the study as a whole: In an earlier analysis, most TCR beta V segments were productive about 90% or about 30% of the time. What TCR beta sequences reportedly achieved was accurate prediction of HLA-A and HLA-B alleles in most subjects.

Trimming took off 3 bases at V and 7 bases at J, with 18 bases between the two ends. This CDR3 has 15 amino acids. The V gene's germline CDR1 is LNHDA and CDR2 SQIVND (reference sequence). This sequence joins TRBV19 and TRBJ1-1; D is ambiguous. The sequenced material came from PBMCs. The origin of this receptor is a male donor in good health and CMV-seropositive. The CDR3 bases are TGTGCCAGTAGTATCCGTTCCCCTTATACGGGTGAAGCTTTCTTT. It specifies CASSIRSPYTGEAFF.